The present T cell receptor beta chain was sequenced within a study of beta chain features in type 1 diabetes. Germline V gene sequence: CDR1 KGHSH, CDR2 LQKENI. The CDR3 extends over 15 amino acids. Trimming cost V 3 bases and J 2 bases; bases outside gene matches: 5. Study-level findings and limits: TCRB CDR3 length was moderately but significantly reduced in all four CD4+ subsets of Type 1 diabetes patients.

Every bit of the isolated RNA underwent reverse transcription, so sequencing read expressed TCRB transcripts. Sequenced naive, central memory and regulatory T cell samples produced an average of about 3.57 million reads. Some clones are missing from TCRdb's copy, which holds only in-frame ones; the method was immunoSEQ multiplex PCR. The top ten clones hold around 0.017% of a sample with over 200,000 clones, 9.5% to 13% of them seen once. Details on this clone: Antigen unknown.

Purity (above 95%) was reached by all sorted populations. The chain joins TRBV18 to TRBJ2-7; 9 nucleotides align to TRBD1. The receptor was isolated from a man aged 30-40 years with type 1 diabetes. Material: naive CD4+ T cells from blood. The CDR3 is CASSPGTGFAYEQYF. CDR3 bases: TGTGCCAGCTCACCCGGGACAGGGTTTGCCTACGAGCAGTACTTC.